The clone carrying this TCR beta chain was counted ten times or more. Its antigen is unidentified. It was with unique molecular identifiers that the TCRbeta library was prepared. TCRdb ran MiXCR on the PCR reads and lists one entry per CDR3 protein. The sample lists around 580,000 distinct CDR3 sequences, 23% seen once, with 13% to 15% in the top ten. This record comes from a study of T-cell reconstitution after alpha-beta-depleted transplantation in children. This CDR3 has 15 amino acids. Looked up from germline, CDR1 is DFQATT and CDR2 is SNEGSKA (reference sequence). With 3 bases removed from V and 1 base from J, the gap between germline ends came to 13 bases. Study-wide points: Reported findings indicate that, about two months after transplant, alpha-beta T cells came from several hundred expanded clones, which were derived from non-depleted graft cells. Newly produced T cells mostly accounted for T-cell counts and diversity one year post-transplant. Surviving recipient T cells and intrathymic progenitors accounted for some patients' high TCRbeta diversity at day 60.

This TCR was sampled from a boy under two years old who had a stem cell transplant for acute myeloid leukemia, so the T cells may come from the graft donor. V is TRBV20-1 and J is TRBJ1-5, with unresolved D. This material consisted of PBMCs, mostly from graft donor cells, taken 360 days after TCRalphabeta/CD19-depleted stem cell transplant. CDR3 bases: TGCAGTGCTAGGACAACTCTGGGGAGCAATCAGCCCCAGCATTTT. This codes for CSARTTLGSNQPQHF.